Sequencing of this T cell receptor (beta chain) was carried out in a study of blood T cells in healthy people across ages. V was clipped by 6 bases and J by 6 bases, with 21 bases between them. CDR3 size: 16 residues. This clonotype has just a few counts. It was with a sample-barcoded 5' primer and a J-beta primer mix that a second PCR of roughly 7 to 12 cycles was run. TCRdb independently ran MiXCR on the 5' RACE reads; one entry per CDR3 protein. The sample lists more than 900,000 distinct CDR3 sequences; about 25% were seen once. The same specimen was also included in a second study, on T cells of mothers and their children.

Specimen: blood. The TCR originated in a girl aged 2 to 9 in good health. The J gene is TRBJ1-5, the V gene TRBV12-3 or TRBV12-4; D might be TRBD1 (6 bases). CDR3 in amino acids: CASSPKQGRDRQPQHF. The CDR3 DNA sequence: TGTGCCAGCAGCCCAAAACAGGGAAGGGACCGTCAGCCCCAGCATTTT.